These T cell receptor beta chains were read from a single sample in a study of radiotherapy plus CTLA-4 blockade in lung cancer. The table came from immunoSEQ multiplex PCR; TCRdb's copy has only in-frame clones and leaves some out. The table lists 60,000 to 65,000 clones, approximately 80% of them singletons. The input for sequencing was peripheral blood, taken from a patient treated with radiotherapy plus ipilimumab. These receptors originate from a human donor with non-small cell lung cancer who had a complete response to radiotherapy plus ipilimumab. Each CDR3 is given with its conserved first and last residue. D genes are given only for firm matches. Expanded clones get a size class; other rows say once, few or many, or leave the size out.

j_call clone_size d_call v_call cdr3_nt cdr3_aa
TRBJ2-7 - TRBD1 TRBV25-1 TGTGCCAGCAGTCAACGAATAGGGGGCCGAGCGGTCGAGCAGTACTTC CASSQRIGGRAVEQYF
TRBJ2-7 - - TRBV7-6 TGTGCCAGCAGCTTAGCATCGGGGTTCGCCTCCTACGAGCAGTACTTC CASSLASGFASYEQYF
TRBJ2-2 - - TRBV4-3 TGCGCCAGCAGCCAAGATCGGCTGTACACCGGGGAGCTGTTTTTT CASSQDRLYTGELFF
TRBJ2-2 - - TRBV6-5 TGTGCCAGCAGTGAGCACCCCGGGGAGCTGTTTTTT CASSEHPGELFF
TRBJ2-3 - TRBD2 TRBV19 TGTGCCAGTAGGCCGCTAGCGGGGGGCGCGGATACGCAGTATTTT CASRPLAGGADTQYF
TRBJ1-4 - - TRBV14 TGTGCCAGCAGCCACCGAGGTGGGGGTACGGCTAATGAAAAACTGTTTTTT CASSHRGGGTANEKLFF
TRBJ2-1 once - TRBV14 TGTGCCAGCAGTCTCGAGCGGGTGAGAGACAATGAGCAGTTCTTC CASSLERVRDNEQFF
TRBJ2-3 - - TRBV5-4 TGTGCCAGCAGCTTGGGGGGGAATCCACGCACAGATACGCAGTATTTT CASSLGGNPRTDTQYF
TRBJ2-5 - - TRBV20-1 TGCAGTGCTCCTTGGGGGGAGACCCAGTACTTC CSAPWGETQYF
TRBJ2-5 - TRBD1 TRBV5-1 TGCGCCAGCAGCTTGGCCGGACAGGGGAAGGAGACCCAGTACTTC CASSLAGQGKETQYF
TRBJ2-3 - TRBD2 TRBV5-1 TGCGCCAGCAGCTCAGAACTAGCGGGAGGGCCCACAGATACGCAGTATTTT CASSSELAGGPTDTQYF
TRBJ2-3 - - TRBV11-2 TGTGCCAGCAGCTTATCGCAGGCGGGGGATACGCAGTATTTT CASSLSQAGDTQYF
TRBJ2-2 - TRBD1 TRBV5-4 TGTGCCAGCAGCTTGCCCCCCGGGACAGGGGTCACCGGGGAGCTGTTTTTT CASSLPPGTGVTGELFF
TRBJ2-3 - - TRBV9 TGTGCCAGCAGCGTAATCCCGACGCCAGATACGCAGTATTTT CASSVIPTPDTQYF
TRBJ2-1 - - TRBV12-5 TGTGCTAGTGGCCCCGGACAGAGCTCCTACAATGAGCAGTTCTTC CASGPGQSSYNEQFF
TRBJ1-6 - TRBD1 TRBV30 TGTGCCTGGAGACAAACAGGGGCTGCAGGTCCCCCCCACTTT CAWRQTGAAGPPHF
TRBJ2-1 - - TRBV4-3 TGCGCCAGCAGCCAAGATGACGCCTACAATGAGCAGTTCTTC CASSQDDAYNEQFF
TRBJ1-2 - - TRBV28 TGTGCCAGCAGTTTTGTAGGGAGGCACTATGGCTACACCTTC CASSFVGRHYGYTF
TRBJ1-4 - TRBD1 TRBV5-1 TGCGCCAGCAGCTTGGCCGGTACAGGGGGGAACGAAAAACTGTTTTTT CASSLAGTGGNEKLFF
TRBJ2-7 once - TRBV7-8 TGTGCCAGCAGTCTCGGGGGTACCTCCTACGAGCAGTACTTC CASSLGGTSYEQYF
TRBJ1-5 - - TRBV5-6 TGTGCCAGCAGCCTAAGACATCGGGGAGACAATCAGCCCCAGCATTTT CASSLRHRGDNQPQHF
TRBJ2-3 - TRBD2 TRBV10-3 TGTGCCATCTGGCCAGGGGGACTAGCGGGGGGATCAAATACGCAGTATTTT CAIWPGGLAGGSNTQYF
TRBJ1-5 - - TRBV6-5 TGTGCCAGCAGCCCGGGTCTCGTTAGCAATCAGCCCCAGCATTTT CASSPGLVSNQPQHF
TRBJ2-1 - TRBD2 TRBV7-9 TGTGCCAGCAGCTCACGGACTAGCGGCTACAATGAGCAGTTCTTC CASSSRTSGYNEQFF
TRBJ2-3 - - TRBV10-3 TGTGCCCTGGGGGGGGCGAGCACAGATACGCAGTATTTT CALGGASTDTQYF
TRBJ2-7 - TRBD1 TRBV7-9 TGTGCCAGCAGCCTTGGGACAGGCTACCTCTACGAGCAGTACTTC CASSLGTGYLYEQYF
TRBJ1-4 - TRBD1 TRBV6-6 TGTGCCAGCAGCTATGGACAGGGAGGTGAAAAACTGTTTTTT CASSYGQGGEKLFF
TRBJ1-1 once TRBD1 TRBV6-5 TGTGCCAGCAGTTACCAAGGACAGGCTTTCACTGAAGCTTTCTTT CASSYQGQAFTEAFF
TRBJ2-5 - - TRBV9 TGTGCCAGCAGCGTAGCTCTCACTGGGAAAGAGACCCAGTACTTC CASSVALTGKETQYF
TRBJ1-4 - TRBD1 TRBV5-6 TGTGCCAGCAGCTCTACGACAGGGGCTGTGGAAAAACTGTTTTTT CASSSTTGAVEKLFF
TRBJ1-2 - - TRBV20-1 TGCAGTGCTGATTATGGCTACACCTTC CSADYGYTF
TRBJ1-1 - TRBD1 TRBV7-9 TGTGCCAGCAGCTTTCAGGGGGCTCGGAACACTGAAGCTTTCTTT CASSFQGARNTEAFF
TRBJ1-2 - - TRBV7-8 TGTGCCAGCAGCACCCGGGTGGGCTACTATGGCTACACCTTC CASSTRVGYYGYTF
TRBJ2-3 - - TRBV7-2 TGTGCCAGCGTAGCCCAGGGGCTGACAGATACGCAGTATTTT CASVAQGLTDTQYF
TRBJ2-1 - TRBD1 TRBV7-8 TGTGCCAGCAGACTGGGGACAGGGGGCATAGGTGAGCAGTTCTTC CASRLGTGGIGEQFF
TRBJ1-4 - TRBD1 TRBV5-1 TGCGCCAGCAGCCGTGCAGGGGGAAGAGAGGAAAAACTGTTTTTT CASSRAGGREEKLFF
TRBJ1-1 - TRBD1 TRBV6-5 TGTGCCAGCAGCCGACAGGGGCGAGCTTTCTTT CASSRQGRAFF
TRBJ1-2 - - TRBV6-5 TGTGCCAGCAGTCCAGCGACAGGAATCTATGGCTACACCTTC CASSPATGIYGYTF
TRBJ2-5 - - TRBV2 TGTGCCAGCAGTGAAGCCCCAGGGTTCCAAGAGACCCAGTACTTC CASSEAPGFQETQYF
TRBJ2-7 - - TRBV4-1 TGCGCCAGCAGCCAAGCACTGTACTACGAGCAGTACTTC CASSQALYYEQYF
TRBJ2-5 - - TRBV15 TGTGCCACCAGCAGAGATTATAGTCAAGGACAAGAGACCCAGTACTTC CATSRDYSQGQETQYF
TRBJ1-4 - TRBD1 TRBV25-1 TGTGCCAGCAGTCAGAGGGGGCCGAGGAATGAAAAACTGTTTTTT CASSQRGPRNEKLFF
TRBJ1-5 once TRBD1 TRBV7-8 TGTGTCAGCAGCAGGGGGAGCAATCAGCCCCAGCATTTT CVSSRGSNQPQHF
TRBJ1-5 - - TRBV27 TGTGCCAGCAGTGACGACAGTAGCAATCAGCCCCAGCATTTT CASSDDSSNQPQHF
TRBJ1-4 medium-sized - TRBV5-1 TGCGCCAGCATGAGAGGGACTAATGAAAAACTGTTTTTT CASMRGTNEKLFF
TRBJ2-6 - - TRBV13 TGTGCCAGCAGCTCCATTCGTTTACGTCTAACTGGGGCCAACGTCCTGACTTTC CASSSIRLRLTGANVLTF
TRBJ2-2 - TRBD1 TRBV6-6 TGTGCCAGCAGTTACAGGGACAGGGGGTCCGGGGAGCTGTTTTTT CASSYRDRGSGELFF
TRBJ1-1 - - TRBV7-6 TGTGCCAGCAGCTTACGGGACGGCACTGAAGCTTTCTTT CASSLRDGTEAFF
TRBJ1-1 - TRBD1 TRBV6-5 TGTGCCAGCAGTTACGATGGACAGGGGGCGAACACTGAAGCTTTCTTT CASSYDGQGANTEAFF
TRBJ2-3 - TRBD1 TRBV29-1 TGCAGCGGATACAGGGGTGACACAGATACGCAGTATTTT CSGYRGDTDTQYF
TRBJ2-5 - TRBD2 TRBV11-3 TGTGCCAGCAGCTCTGGACTAGCCGTTAAGACCCAGTACTTC CASSSGLAVKTQYF
TRBJ2-1 - TRBD2 TRBV12-5 TGTGCTAGTTCCGGACTAGCGGGGACAACCGGGCAGTTCTTC CASSGLAGTTGQFF
TRBJ2-1 few - TRBV5-1 TGCGCCAGCAGCAGGGGGCGGGGCTTAGAAAATGAGCAGTTCTTC CASSRGRGLENEQFF
TRBJ2-1 - TRBD2 TRBV7-2 TGTGCCAGCAGCGCAGTGGCGGGAGGAATAAATGAGCAGTTCTTC CASSAVAGGINEQFF
TRBJ2-4 - - TRBV15 TGTGCCACCAGCAGAGTTGGGAGAGCCAAAAACATTCAGTACTTC CATSRVGRAKNIQYF
TRBJ1-2 - TRBD1 TRBV2 TGTGCCAGCAGCCGACAACCGCAACCGGGACAGGGTTTTTACACCTTC CASSRQPQPGQGFYTF
TRBJ2-5 - - TRBV5-8 TGTGCCAGCAGCTTGGGGGGGCGCCAAGAGACCCAGTACTTC CASSLGGRQETQYF
TRBJ1-1 once - TRBV6-5 TGTGCCAGCACTAGAGGGGGGAGTACTGAAGCTTTCTTT CASTRGGSTEAFF